One sample yielded the 20 T cell receptor beta chains listed below, sequenced in a study of CD8 T cells in Susac syndrome. Reverse transcription of about 0.5 to 1 ug RNA was carried out with random hexamers. TCRdb used MiXCR to reprocess the immunoSEQ multiplex PCR reads, holding one entry per CDR3 protein. The repertoire consists of 69,000 or so distinct CDR3 sequences, with approximately 94% occurring once and the leading ten covering 0.5% to 0.7%. Sequenced input: CD8+ T cells from PBMCs. These receptors all come from a human donor with multiple sclerosis.

V gene TRBV9 combines with J gene TRBJ2-5, with unresolved D. CDR1 is SGDLS, CDR2 YYNGEE, per germline. This CDR3 comprises 11 residues. The CDR3 DNA is TGTCTGATCCGAGGTCAAGAGACCCAGTACTTC. Translated: CLIRGQETQYF.

This clonotype was detected a few times. The chain has TRBV18 and TRBJ1-1, with D unresolved. The CDR3 sequence is 12 residues long. Trimming cost V 3 bases and J 1 base, with 3 bases left between them. Germline V gene sequence: CDR1 KGHSH, CDR2 LQKENI. CDR3 bases: TGTGCCAGCTCACCCTCGAACACTGAAGCTTTCTTT. It codes for CASSPSNTEAFF. The variable domain in full, completed from reference TRBV18 and TRBJ1-1, reads NAGVMQNPRHLVRRRGQEARLRCSPMKGHSHVYWYRQLPEEGLKFMVYLQKENIIDESGMPKERFSAEFPKEGPSILRIQQVVRGDSAAYFCASSPSNTEAFFGQGTRLTVV.

The rearrangement uses TRBV5-4 and TRBJ1-2; D perhaps matches TRBD1 (5 bases). The CDR3 has 15 residues. CDR1 is SGHNT, CDR2 YYREEE, per germline (reference sequence). The V end lost 4 bases, the J end lost 6 bases, and 19 bases lay between the germline ends. The CDR3 here is CASSPTGAGNDGYTF. Written as DNA, the CDR3 is TGTGCCAGCAGCCCCACCGGGGCAGGGAACGATGGCTACACCTTC.

The V gene is TRBV28, the J gene TRBJ2-7; 12 positions match TRBD2. The CDR3 is 19 amino acids. The V gene end was trimmed by 5 bases and the J gene end by 2 bases; junction bases not matched to a gene: 16. Per germline, CDR1 MDHEN and CDR2 SYDVKM. The CDR3 nucleotides read TGTGCCAGCAGTCCTATGCCCCGACTAGCGGGAGCCCGGGCCTACGAGCAGTACTTC. Protein sequence: CASSPMPRLAGARAYEQYF.

The chain is built from TRBV19 and TRBJ2-3; TRBD1 might be the D (6 bases). The CDR3 is made up of 15 amino acids. Germline V gene lookup returns CDR1 LNHDA and CDR2 SQIVND (reference sequence). Trimming removed 3 bases from V and 1 base from J, with 11 bases in between. CDR3 residues: CASSIEDRGTDTQYF. The CDR3 DNA follows: TGTGCCAGTAGTATCGAGGACAGAGGCACAGATACGCAGTATTTT.

This chain joins TRBV27 and TRBJ1-2; D is perhaps TRBD1 (5 bases). CDR1 is MNHEY, CDR2 SMNVEV, per germline (reference sequence). The CDR3 sequence is 13 residues long. The V gene lost 5 bases and the J gene lost 5 bases, with 12 bases spanning the gap. The CDR3 DNA is TGTGCCAGCAGTCATGGCAGGGAGTATGGCTACACCTTC. Protein product: CASSHGREYGYTF.

The CDR3, as DNA: TGTGCCAGCAGCTTACGCGGATACGAGCAGTACTTC. This codes for CASSLRGYEQYF. V and J are TRBV11-1 and TRBJ2-7; D remains ambiguous. V was clipped by 2 bases and J by 4 bases, with 6 bases between them. The CDR3 loop spans 12 amino acids. From germline, CDR1 is SGHAT and CDR2 FQDESV (reference sequence).

This chain joins TRBV6-4 and TRBJ2-3; TRBD2 is a possible D gene (6 bases). The germline gives CDR1 MRHNA, CDR2 SNTAGT. V lost 6 bases, J lost 6 bases, and 13 bases lay in between. The CDR3 loop spans 13 amino acids. CDR3 nucleotide sequence: TGTGCCAGCAGCCCTTCGGAGGGGGATACGCAGTATTTT. Translating it yields CASSPSEGDTQYF.

The CDR3 DNA is TGCGCCAGCAGCCATCACACACCCAACTACGAGCAGTACTTC. It specifies CASSHHTPNYEQYF. This chain joins TRBV4-1 and TRBJ2-7; D gene uncertain. The CDR3 runs to 14 residues. The V gene's germline CDR1 is MGHRA and CDR2 YSYEKL. V was cut by 3 bases and J by 3 bases, with 12 bases left in between.

The genes are TRBV27 and TRBJ2-7, with D unresolved. The CDR3 consists of 13 residues. V shed 5 bases and J shed 6 bases, with 14 bases lying between them. Germline V gene data show CDR1 as MNHEY and CDR2 as SMNVEV (reference sequence). DNA for the CDR3: TGTGCCAGCAGTCCCCTAGGGCCCTCCGAGCAGTACTTC. It codes for CASSPLGPSEQYF.

V usage is TRBV2 and J usage is TRBJ2-3; 10 positions agree with TRBD2. The CDR3 has 15 amino acids. V was clipped by 6 bases and J by 4 bases; unmatched bases: 7. Looked up from germline, CDR1 is SNHLY and CDR2 is FYNNEI. The CDR3 region is CASRIRAGGPDTQYF. The CDR3 DNA follows: TGTGCCAGCAGAATTCGAGCGGGAGGGCCAGATACGCAGTATTTT.

This clonotype was seen a few times. The genes are TRBV13 and TRBJ2-5; no firm D call. This CDR3 contains 11 residues. The V end lost 4 bases, the J end lost 4 bases, and 4 bases lay between the germline ends. Germline V gene data show CDR1 as PRHDT and CDR2 as FYEKMQ (reference sequence). The CDR3 nucleotides are TGTGCCAGCAGCTCGGGAGAGACCCAGTACTTC. This translates into CASSSGETQYF.

This chain connects TRBV27 to TRBJ1-1; D is ambiguous. Trimming took off 5 bases at V and 5 bases at J, with 15 bases between the two ends. CDR3 size: 14 residues. Germline CDR1 is MNHEY and CDR2 is SMNVEV (reference sequence). The CDR3 reads CASSMLVGGTEAFF. In DNA, the CDR3 is TGTGCCAGCAGTATGTTGGTTGGAGGGACTGAAGCTTTCTTT.

This clonotype has a single count. The chain joins TRBV9 to TRBJ2-1; 8 bases align to TRBD2. The junction had 14 bases not matched to a gene; V was cut back by 4 bases and J by 8 bases. Germline CDR1 reads SGDLS; CDR2 reads YYNGEE. The CDR3 consists of 16 residues. The CDR3 DNA follows: TGTGCCAGCAGCACCCGCGGGGGGAGCCTGGTAGATGAGCAGTTCTTC. Its protein product is CASSTRGGSLVDEQFF.

The V gene is TRBV7-9, the J gene TRBJ2-1, with 7 bases lining up with TRBD2. The CDR3 is 16 residues long. Germline-derived CDR1 and CDR2 are SEHNR and FQNEAQ (reference sequence). Trimming took 0 bases from V and 6 from J; bases not matched to a gene: 8. CDR3: CASSLAVGLAANEQFF. Here the CDR3 DNA reads TGTGCCAGCAGCTTAGCGGTTGGCCTAGCGGCCAATGAGCAGTTCTTC.

This clonotype was found once. The chain combines TRBV27 with TRBJ2-1; D gene unclear. V shed 3 bases and J shed 10 bases, with 10 bases lying between them. Germline CDR1 reads MNHEY; CDR2 reads SMNVEV (reference sequence). The CDR3 has 12 amino acids. CDR3 region: CASSFRAGEQFF. CDR3 DNA sequence: TGTGCCAGCAGTTTCAGAGCAGGAGAGCAGTTCTTC.

V and J are TRBV24-1 and TRBJ2-7, with unresolved D. Germline lookup yields CDR1 KGHDR and CDR2 SFDVKD. V was cut by 4 bases and J by 3 bases, with 12 bases left in between. The CDR3 runs 14 residues. The CDR3 DNA is TGTGCCACCAGTGAAAGAGACCCTTTCTACGAGCAGTACTTC. Translated, it gives CATSERDPFYEQYF.

This rearrangement joins TRBV30 to TRBJ2-2; D may be TRBD1 or TRBD2 (5 bases each). Germline assignment: CDR1 GTSNPN and CDR2 SVGIG (reference sequence). V was shortened by 1 base and J by 0 bases, with 9 bases between the two germline ends. CDR3 size: 15 residues. The CDR3 coding sequence is TGTGCCTGGAGTGGCAGAGGGGCGAACACCGGGGAGCTGTTTTTT. This translates into CAWSGRGANTGELFF.

This chain joins TRBV2 and TRBJ2-3; no firm D call. The CDR3 consists of 16 residues. Between the trimmed V and J ends, which lost 3 bases and 5 bases, there was a span of 18 bases. Germline V lookup: CDR1 SNHLY, CDR2 FYNNEI. Written as DNA, the CDR3 is TGTGCCAGCAGTGATACCCAGAAAAATCGGGTAGATACGCAGTATTTT. Residues: CASSDTQKNRVDTQYF.

Written as DNA, the CDR3 is TGTGCCAGCAGCTTAGTCGCGGATTACTACAATGAGCAGTTCTTC. It codes for CASSLVADYYNEQFF. The chain is built from TRBV7-3 and TRBJ2-1, with D hard to call. Germline V gene data show CDR1 as SGHTA and CDR2 as FQGTGA. The CDR3 length is 15 residues. Trimming shortened V by 2 bases and J by 3 bases, and 11 bases separated the two germline ends. The full variable domain, in which reference TRBV7-3 and TRBJ2-1 provide the parts outside the CDR3, is GAGVSQTPSNKVTEKGKYVELRCDPISGHTALYWYRQSLGQGPEFLIYFQGTGAADDSGLPNDRFFAVRPEGSVSTLKIQRTERGDSAVYLCASSLVADYYNEQFFGPGTRLTVL.